The following is a T cell receptor (beta chain) sequence with its context. Its matching antigen is unknown. V dropped 5 bases and J dropped 8; count of bases not matched to a gene: 5. Germline V CDR1 and CDR2: MNHEY, SMNVEV (reference sequence). The CDR3 contains 13 residues. Treatment given: approximately 9-day PBMC culture with coronavirus spike peptide pools or control peptides (ViraFEST assay). This specimen comes from a study of vaccination and CD4 T cells after COVID-19. General study findings and limits: Median numbers of SARS-CoV-2-reactive clonotypes increased from about 20 to 38 (not a significant change).

The Oncomine TCR Beta short-read assay was what sequenced the DNA obtained from cultured CD4+ T cells. Genomic DNA from cultured CD4+ T cells was extracted. Via MiXCR, TCRdb re-called the PCR reads, giving one row per CDR3 protein. Among about 6,600 distinct CDR3 sequences, about 47% were seen once, and the ten largest hold roughly 25%. The sample taken for sequencing was CD4+ T cells from blood, cultured in vitro. The chain links TRBV27 to TRBJ1-2; 10 bases are shared with TRBD1. The sequence derives from a human donor who had recovered from COVID-19. The CDR3 loop reads CASSATGGWGYTF. Written as DNA, the CDR3 is TGTGCCAGCAGTGCGACAGGGGGCTGGGGCTACACCTTC.